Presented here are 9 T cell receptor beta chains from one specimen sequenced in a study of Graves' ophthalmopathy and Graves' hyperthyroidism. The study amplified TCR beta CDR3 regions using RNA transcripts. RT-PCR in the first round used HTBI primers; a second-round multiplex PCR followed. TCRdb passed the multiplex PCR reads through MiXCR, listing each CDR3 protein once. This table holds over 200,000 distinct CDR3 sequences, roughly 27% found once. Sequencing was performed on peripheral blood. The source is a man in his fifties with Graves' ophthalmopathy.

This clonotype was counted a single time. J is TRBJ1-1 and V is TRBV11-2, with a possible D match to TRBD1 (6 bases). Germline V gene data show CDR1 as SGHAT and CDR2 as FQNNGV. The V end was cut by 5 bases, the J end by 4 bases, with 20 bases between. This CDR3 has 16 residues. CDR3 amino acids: CASSRLGRGASTEAFF. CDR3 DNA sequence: TGTGCCAGCAGCCGCTTGGGACGGGGGGCGAGCACTGAAGCTTTCTTT.

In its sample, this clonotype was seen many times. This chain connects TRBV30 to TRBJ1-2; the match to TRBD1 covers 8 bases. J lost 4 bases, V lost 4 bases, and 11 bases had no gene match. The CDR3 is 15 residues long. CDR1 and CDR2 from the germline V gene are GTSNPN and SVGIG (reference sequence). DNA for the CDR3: TGTGCCTGGACCGATCCGACAGGGGTAGTCTATGGCTACACCTTC. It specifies CAWTDPTGVVYGYTF. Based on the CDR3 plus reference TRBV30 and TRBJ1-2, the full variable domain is SQTIHQWPATLVQPVGSPLSLECTVEGTSNPNLYWYRQAAGRGLQLLFYSVGIGQISSEVPQNLSASRPQDRQFILSSKKLLLSDSGFYLCAWTDPTGVVYGYTFGSGTRLTVV.

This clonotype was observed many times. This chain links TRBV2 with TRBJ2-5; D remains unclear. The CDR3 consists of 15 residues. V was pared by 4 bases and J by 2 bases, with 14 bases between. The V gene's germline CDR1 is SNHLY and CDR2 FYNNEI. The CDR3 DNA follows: TGTGCCAGCAGTGTCGACACCCGAAAACAAGAGACCCAGTACTTC. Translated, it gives CASSVDTRKQETQYF.

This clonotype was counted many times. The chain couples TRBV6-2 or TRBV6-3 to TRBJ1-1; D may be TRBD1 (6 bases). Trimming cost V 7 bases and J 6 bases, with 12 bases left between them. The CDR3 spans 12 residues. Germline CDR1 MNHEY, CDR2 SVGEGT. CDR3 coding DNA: TGTGCCAGCAACCAGGGGCGCGCTGAAGCTTTCTTT. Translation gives CASNQGRAEAFF.

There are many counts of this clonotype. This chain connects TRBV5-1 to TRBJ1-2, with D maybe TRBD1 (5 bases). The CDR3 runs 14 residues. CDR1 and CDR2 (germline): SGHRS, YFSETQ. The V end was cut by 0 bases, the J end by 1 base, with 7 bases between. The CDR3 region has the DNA TGCGCCAGCAGCTTGGAGGGGAGTAACTATGGCTACACCTTC. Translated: CASSLEGSNYGYTF. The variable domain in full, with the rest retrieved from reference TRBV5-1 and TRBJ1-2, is KAGVTQTPRYLIKTRGQQVTLSCSPISGHRSVSWYQQTPGQGLQFLFEYFSETQRNKGNFPGRFSGRQFSNSRSEMNVSTLELGDSALYLCASSLEGSNYGYTFGSGTRLTVV.

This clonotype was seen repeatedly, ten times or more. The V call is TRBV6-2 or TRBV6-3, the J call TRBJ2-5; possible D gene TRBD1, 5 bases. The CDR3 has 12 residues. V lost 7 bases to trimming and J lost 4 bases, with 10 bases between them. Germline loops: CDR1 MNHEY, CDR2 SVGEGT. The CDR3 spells CASKGVGETQYF. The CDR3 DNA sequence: TGTGCCAGCAAAGGGGTAGGAGAGACCCAGTACTTC.

The CDR3 nucleotides read TGTGCCAGCAGCCCCTCGGGACAGGGGAAAAACATTCAGTACTTC. Protein sequence: CASSPSGQGKNIQYF. The chain links TRBV9 to TRBJ2-4; TRBD1 matches 10 bases. The CDR3 sequence is 15 residues long. Germline V gives CDR1 SGDLS, CDR2 YYNGEE. J gave up 4 bases and V 4 bases, and 5 bases lay outside the gene matches.

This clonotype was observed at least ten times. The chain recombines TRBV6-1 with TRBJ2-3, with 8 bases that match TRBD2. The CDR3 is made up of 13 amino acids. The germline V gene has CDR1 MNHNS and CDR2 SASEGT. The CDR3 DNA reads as TGTTCTACGCGGGAGGTTCCCCTCGGTACGCAGTATTTT. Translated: CSTREVPLGTQYF.

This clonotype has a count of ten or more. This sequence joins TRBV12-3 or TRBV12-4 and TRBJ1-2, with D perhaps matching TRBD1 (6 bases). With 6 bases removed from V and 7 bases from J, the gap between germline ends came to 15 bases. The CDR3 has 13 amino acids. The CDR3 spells CASSKGGWRGYTF. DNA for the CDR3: TGTGCCAGCAGCAAAGGGGGATGGCGTGGCTACACCTTC.